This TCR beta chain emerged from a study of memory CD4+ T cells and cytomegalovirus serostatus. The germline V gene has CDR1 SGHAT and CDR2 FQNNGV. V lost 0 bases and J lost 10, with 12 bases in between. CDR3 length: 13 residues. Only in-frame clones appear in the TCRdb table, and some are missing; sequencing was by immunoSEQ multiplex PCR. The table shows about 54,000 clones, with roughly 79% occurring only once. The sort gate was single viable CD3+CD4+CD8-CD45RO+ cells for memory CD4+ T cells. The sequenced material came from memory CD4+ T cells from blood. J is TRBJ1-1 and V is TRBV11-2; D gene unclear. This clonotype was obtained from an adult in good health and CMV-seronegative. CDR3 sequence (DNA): TGTGCCAGCAGCTTAGAATTAGGGAAAGTAGCTTTCTTT. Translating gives CASSLELGKVAFF. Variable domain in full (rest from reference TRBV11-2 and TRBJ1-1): EAGVAQSPRYKIIEKRQSVAFWCNPISGHATLYWYQQILGQGPKLLIQFQNNGVVDDSQLPKDRFSAERLKGVDSTLKIQPAKLEDSAVYLCASSLELGKVAFFGQGTRLTVV.